The T cell receptor beta chain under discussion was sequenced for a study of blood T cell repertoires in COVID-19. Whole-study context: Both acute and convalescent COVID-19 samples were obtained from the United States, Italy and Spain. The analysed material was cDNA or gDNA that came from T cells, B-cell-depleted T cells, or PBMCs.

In the study's own analysis: Amplification from reference gene primers served as the basis for estimated nucleated cell counts. The assay was immunoSEQ multiplex PCR, and TCRdb's table has in-frame clones only and misses some. That table is the source of V, J and clone size, and D and trimming were worked out from the DNA. The sample includes 150,000 or so clones, 87% of them seen just once. The TCR was taken from a woman in her 50s with acute or convalescent COVID-19. The specimen was peripheral blood.

As DNA, the CDR3 is TGTGCCAGCAGTGAACAGGGTTCCGGGCAGTACTTC. The encoded protein is CASSEQGSGQYF. The gene calls are TRBV2 and TRBJ2-7, with a weak D call TRBD1 (5 bases). The CDR3 has 12 amino acids. V was pared by 2 bases and J by 9 bases, with 11 bases between. Germline-derived CDR1 and CDR2 are SNHLY and FYNNEI.